The sequence of this T cell receptor (beta chain) was determined in a study of cytomegalovirus exposure and HLA in healthy donors (dated by TCRdb to 2017 to 2019). Study-wide context: The 670 or so repertoires of the first cohort and the roughly 120 validation repertoires were produced on the same platform, according to a later analysis. The study aimed to test whether signatures of past pathogen exposure could be identified by cataloging public T cell receptors. To predict cytomegalovirus infection status, the study combined high-throughput TCR immunosequencing, statistical association of individual TCRs with disease status, and machine learning. Besides the first cohort of around 670 subjects, a separate validation cohort made up of over 95 different subjects was used. What the study reported, not specific to this receptor: Most TCR sequences were observed very rarely across donors, whereas some public TCRs were present in many individuals. It was suggested by the authors that the approach could potentially be generalized to other disease states and immunological phenotypes. The validation cohort had no HLA typing available for a later analysis, so co-occurrence within that cohort was assessed over all 120 repertoires. Subsequent analysis determined that TCRs grouped into clusters in the first cohort also showed a tendency toward co-occurrence across the roughly 110 validation repertoires, and approximately 94% of cluster scores exceeded 0. Cytomegalovirus status was reported to be diagnosed by the classifier with high specificity and sensitivity in both the original and validation cohorts. A few of the identified cytomegalovirus-associated TCR beta chains were confirmed in vitro to be specific for cytomegalovirus antigens. A total of some 180 TCR beta chains were listed by the study as associated with cytomegalovirus.

Separate from the approximately 690-subject first cohort, the validation cohort of more than 90 subjects was the group to which the donors belonged. V loses 8 bases of germline sequence and J loses 4 bases, and the interval between the two ends is 14 bases. The CDR3 goes from the cysteine to the phenylalanine over 13 residues. CDR3 DNA is the only sequence kept; it has 39 bases, read in frame from the first base. Looking up the germline V gene yields CDR1 MNHEY and CDR2 SVGAGI. Points on this clone: It lacks a known antigen. It has no much larger one-base neighbor in the sample; base qualities were not kept.

Libraries were built with the immunoSEQ multiplex PCR assay. Processing in the source paper ran as follows. A statistical classification framework was developed to diagnose cytomegalovirus status using the catalog of TCR beta chain sequences. As stored in TCRdb, this immuneACCESS dataset retains in-frame rearrangements with V and J assigned. A fraction of the clones does not appear; measured against another copy, unresolved V genes explain less than half of the discrepancy, and the remainder lacks a known reason. V, J and clone size reflect that table, while D and trimming were determined from the DNA. The sample table records roughly 120,000 clones; 88% of these occur just once. 4.4% of the sample is taken by the ten largest.

Material for sequencing was PBMCs. This clonotype was sampled from a man between 18 and 29 years old in good health and CMV-seropositive. Here the chain combines TRBV6-5 and TRBJ1-2; no confident D gene assignment can be made. This receptor carries the CDR3 CASGSTASYGYTF. The sequenced DNA is TGTGCCAGCGGGTCAACCGCTAGCTATGGCTACACCTTC.